Shown below are 2 T cell receptor beta chains from a single sample sequenced in a study of T cell responses to AZD1222 COVID-19 vaccine. Only in-frame clones appear in the TCRdb table, and some are missing; sequencing was by immunoSEQ multiplex PCR. This sample has roughly 150,000 clones, with 85% to 95% found just once. The source material was peripheral blood, sampled on day 0 of AZD1222 vaccination. These TCRs come from an adult in good health.

The rearrangement uses TRBV28 and TRBJ2-5; D is possibly TRBD1 (6 bases). V lost 6 bases and J 4 bases, leaving 9 bases between the germline ends. CDR1 and CDR2 from the germline V gene are MDHEN and SYDVKM. The CDR3 is 12 residues long. CDR3 in DNA: TGTGCCAGCAGCCAGGGGCGAGAGACCCAGTACTTC. Its protein is CASSQGRETQYF.

The rearrangement links TRBV5-6 to TRBJ1-3; D gene uncertain. From germline, CDR1 is SGHDT and CDR2 YYEEEE. V lost 4 bases and J lost 3, with 11 bases in between. This CDR3 region has 14 residues. The CDR3 region has the DNA TGTGCCAGCAGCCCTCTCCGGAGTGGAAACACCATATATTTT. As protein: CASSPLRSGNTIYF.